The 5 T cell receptor beta chains given below trace back to one sample, sequenced in a study of long-term antiretroviral therapy in people with HIV. An immunoSEQ assay, version v3.0, was performed at survey level. Produced via immunoSEQ multiplex PCR; TCRdb's table is partial and in-frame only. The sample contains about 21,000 clones, 85% of which appear only once. The sample here was unsorted PBMCs, taken roughly 4 years after starting antiretroviral therapy. The receptors derive from a man between 18 and 35 years old with HIV.

The J gene is TRBJ2-3, the V gene TRBV9; 9 nucleotides agree with TRBD1. J was trimmed by 4 bases and V by 6 bases; bases with no gene match: 6. The CDR3 spans 14 residues. The germline CDR1 and CDR2 sequences are SGDLS and YYNGEE. The CDR3 DNA sequence: TGTGCCAGCAACAATAGACAGGGGGCAGATACGCAGTATTTT. It yields the protein CASNNRQGADTQYF.

This clone was observed a single time. The chain uses TRBV6-5 and TRBJ1-3; D is uncertain. The CDR3 consists of 12 residues. V was clipped by 6 bases and J by 4 bases, with 7 bases between them. Per the germline V gene, CDR1 is MNHEY and CDR2 is SVGAGI. The CDR3 here is CASRNSGNTIYF. CDR3 coding DNA: TGTGCCAGCAGAAACAGCGGAAACACCATATATTTT.

The genes are TRBV29-1 and TRBJ2-2; TRBD1 might be the D (6 bases). The CDR3 contains 13 residues. V lost 5 bases to trimming and J lost 3 bases, with 10 bases between them. Germline values: CDR1 SQVTM, CDR2 ANQGSEA. CDR3 nucleotides: TGCAGCGTTCTTTACAGGGACACCGGGGAGCTGTTTTTT. It specifies CSVLYRDTGELFF.

The chain joins TRBV18 to TRBJ1-1, with 8 positions matching TRBD1. With 4 bases clipped from V and 3 bases from J, the junction kept 10 bases outside the gene matches. The CDR3 consists of 16 residues. The germline V gene has CDR1 KGHSH and CDR2 LQKENI. The chain's CDR3 is CASSRTQGAGDTEAFF. In DNA, the CDR3 is TGTGCCAGCTCACGTACTCAGGGGGCGGGGGACACTGAAGCTTTCTTT. The full variable domain, rest sourced from reference TRBV18 and TRBJ1-1, is NAGVMQNPRHLVRRRGQEARLRCSPMKGHSHVYWYRQLPEEGLKFMVYLQKENIIDESGMPKERFSAEFPKEGPSILRIQQVVRGDSAAYFCASSRTQGAGDTEAFFGQGTRLTVV.

This clone has only a few counts. J is TRBJ1-1 and V is TRBV19, with a possible D match to TRBD1 (5 bases). Germline V gene sequence: CDR1 LNHDA, CDR2 SQIVND (reference sequence). The CDR3 spans 14 residues. The ends were cut back, 4 bases at V and 1 base at J, with 10 bases in the middle. CDR3 region: CASSTGQTNTEAFF. CDR3 DNA sequence: TGTGCCAGTAGTACGGGGCAAACGAACACTGAAGCTTTCTTT.